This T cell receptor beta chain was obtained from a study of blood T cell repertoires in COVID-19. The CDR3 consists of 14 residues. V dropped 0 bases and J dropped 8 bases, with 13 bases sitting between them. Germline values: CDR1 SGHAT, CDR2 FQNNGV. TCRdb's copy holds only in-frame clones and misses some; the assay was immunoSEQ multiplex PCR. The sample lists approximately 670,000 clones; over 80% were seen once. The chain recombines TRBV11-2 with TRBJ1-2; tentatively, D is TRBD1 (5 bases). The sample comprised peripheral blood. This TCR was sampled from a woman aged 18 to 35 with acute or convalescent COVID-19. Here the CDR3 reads CASSLDQGAGGYTF. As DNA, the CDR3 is TGTGCCAGCAGCTTAGATCAGGGAGCGGGCGGCTACACCTTC.